This TCR beta chain was retrieved from a study of T cells in Graves' hyperthyroidism and ophthalmopathy. Amplification yielded TCR beta CDR3 regions, with RNA transcripts as the source. During a first-round RT-PCR of the TCR CDR3, the HTBI primer set was used. TCRdb redid the calling of the multiplex PCR reads with MiXCR, one entry per CDR3 protein. The sample has 200,000 to 250,000 distinct CDR3 sequences, about a sixth seen once. The ends were cut back, 0 bases at V and 6 bases at J, with 9 bases in the middle. This CDR3 contains 12 residues. Germline CDR1 is DFQATT and CDR2 is SNEGSKA (reference sequence). The source of the PBMCs was 9.5 to 10 ml of fresh peripheral blood. This clonotype has a count of ten or more.

The sample taken for sequencing was blood. The TCR was taken from a man over 45 with Graves' hyperthyroidism. The genes are TRBV20-1 and TRBJ2-7; D tentatively reads TRBD1 or TRBD2 (6 bases each). The CDR3 loop reads CSAREGGLEQYF. Written as DNA, the CDR3 is TGCAGTGCTAGAGAAGGGGGACTCGAGCAGTACTTC.